These T cell receptor beta chains were read from a single sample in a study of CD8 T cells in Susac syndrome. TCRdb independently ran MiXCR on the immunoSEQ multiplex PCR reads; one entry per CDR3 protein. The sample lists 55,000 to 80,000 distinct CDR3 sequences; just over 90% were seen once. Sequences were obtained from CD4+ T cells from PBMCs. These receptors originate from a human donor with Susac syndrome. The conserved cysteine and the conserved F or W are not part of the CDR3 here. Fields, in order: V gene, J gene, CDR3 protein.

TRBV29-1	TRBJ1-2	SVEGQGTSYGYT
TRBV12-3/TRBV12-4	TRBJ1-1	ASRGQGSEAF
TRBV30	TRBJ1-6	AGRDRGDSPLH
TRBV7-2	TRBJ1-6	ASSLGGGYSPLH
TRBV7-2	TRBJ1-1	ASSLRMEDTEAF
TRBV5-1	TRBJ2-7	ASSLGTSWVGEQY
TRBV18	TRBJ1-5	ASSPGQSNQPQH
TRBV19	TRBJ1-2	ASSPATGPYGYT
TRBV7-6	TRBJ1-5	ASSSKAGGIVGNQPQH
TRBV10-1	TRBJ2-3	AIPGLAEGSTDTQY
TRBV28	TRBJ1-6	ASSLTGTGYNSPLH
TRBV6-5	TRBJ1-2	ASSYGGGRLYGYT
TRBV2	TRBJ1-1	ASSEYSTGGWTEAF
TRBV7-2	TRBJ1-5	ASSLGTGSPAQH
TRBV30	TRBJ2-4	AWSLASGGHSKNIQY
TRBV24-1	TRBJ2-7	ATSGGQGIYEQY
TRBV18	TRBJ2-5	ASSPRTETQY
TRBV5-4	TRBJ1-1	ASTDPSGTRLEAF